This T cell receptor (beta chain) is from a study of Ad26.COV2.S vaccination and SARS-CoV-2 variants. Study background: This donor came from the COV1001 trial of Ad26.COV2.S. Participants got Ad26.COV2.S intramuscularly, once or twice 56 days apart.

Sample treatment: 19 received Ad26.COV2.S at low or high dose, single or two shots; five or six received placebo; per-sample allocation not given. Specimens were obtained on day 63 following the first vaccine or placebo injection. Boston supplied an adult donor aged 18-55 years. Germline-derived CDR1 and CDR2 are LGHNA and YNFKEQ. The V gene lost 0 bases and the J gene lost 1 base, with 10 bases spanning the gap. The CDR3 is 16 amino acids. Study-level results: There was a possibility that the TCR breadth and depth analyses underestimated total T cell responses.

Concerning this clone itself: The antigen remains undetermined.

Assay used: immunoSEQ multiplex PCR; TCRdb lists only in-frame clones, some missing. The table has some 400,000 clones, approximately 89% seen once. This TCR derives from a person between 18 and 60 years old who received the Ad26.COV2.S COVID-19 vaccine or a placebo. The V gene is TRBV4-2, the J gene TRBJ1-5, with D perhaps matching TRBD1 (5 bases). The specimen comprised peripheral blood, sampled in a trial of Ad26.COV2.S vaccine versus placebo. In DNA, the CDR3 is TGTGCCAGCAGCCAAGAAGTTGGGGACAGCAATCAGCCCCAGCATTTT. It translates to CASSQEVGDSNQPQHF.